The entry that follows covers one TCR beta chain sequence. Other DNA sequences in the same sample also yield this CDR3. This sample stems from a study of shared clonotypes between healthy human individuals. Profiled with immunoSEQ multiplex PCR; TCRdb holds only in-frame clones, not every one. The sample includes approximately 500,000 clones, more than 65% of them seen just once. CDR3 size: 15 residues. The trim removed 0 bases at V and 7 bases at J, leaving 4 bases unmatched. The V gene's germline CDR1 is SGDLS and CDR2 YYNGEE. The sequence came from a middle-aged woman in good health. Some clones in this sample may be carry-over from other donors' samples. The sample consisted of PBMCs. V and J are TRBV9 and TRBJ1-4, with 9 bases lining up with TRBD1. CDR3 nucleotide sequence: TGTGCCAGCAGCGTAGGACAGGGGGTTAGTGAAAAACTGTTTTTT. It encodes CASSVGQGVSEKLFF.